A selection of T cell receptor beta chains follows, all from one sample in a study of cytomegalovirus exposure and HLA in healthy donors. Some clones are missing from TCRdb's copy, which holds only in-frame ones; the method was immunoSEQ multiplex PCR. The sample includes roughly 200,000 clones, about 70% of them seen just once. The source material was PBMCs. These TCRs come from a man in his forties or fifties in good health and CMV-seropositive. The CDR3 runs from the conserved cysteine through the conserved F or W. D genes are given only for firm matches. Size is stated for part of the rows, as once, few or many counts, or as a class when the clone is expanded.

>NA|TRBV18|NA|TRBJ1-5
TGTGCCAGCTCACCGATTGGGCAGGACAATCAGCCCCAGCATTTT
CASSPIGQDNQPQHF
>NA|TRBV6-1|NA|TRBJ2-5
TGTGCCAGCAGTGTGGCCTTGGAGACCCAGTACTTC
CASSVALETQYF
>NA|TRBV4-2|NA|TRBJ2-4
TGTGCCAGCAGCCTGCCGGGGGATCTAGCCAAAAACATTCAGTACTTC
CASSLPGDLAKNIQYF
>NA|TRBV6-6|NA|TRBJ1-2
TGTGCCAGCAGTTACGGTCAGGGGTTTACGGATGGCTACACCTTC
CASSYGQGFTDGYTF
>TRBD2|TRBV5-1|NA|TRBJ2-7
TGCGCCAGCAGCTTACTAGCGGGGGCACTCTTAACCTACGAGCAGTACTTC
CASSLLAGALLTYEQYF
>NA|TRBV19|NA|TRBJ2-3
TGTGCCAGTAGTAGCCCTAGAGGAGCGTTCGACCCGCGCACAGATACGCAGTATTTT
CASSSPRGAFDPRTDTQYF
>TRBD1|TRBV7-7|NA|TRBJ2-5
TGTGCCAGCAGCCCGGGACAGGGTGGAGAGACCCAGTACTTC
CASSPGQGGETQYF
>NA|TRBV19|NA|TRBJ2-7
TGTGCCAGTAGTGGGGTGGACAGCCGAGCCTACGAGCAGTACTTC
CASSGVDSRAYEQYF
>NA|TRBV7-6|once|TRBJ2-3
TGTGCCAGCAGCAACCTGAGGGCAGGGGGCACAGATACGCAGTATTTT
CASSNLRAGGTDTQYF
>NA|TRBV5-1|NA|TRBJ2-3
TGCGCCAGCAGCTTATCACTGAGGACAGGCACAGATACGCAGTATTTT
CASSLSLRTGTDTQYF
>TRBD1|TRBV5-1|once|TRBJ2-5
TGCGCCAGCAGCTCCGGGACAGTATATGGTGAGCAGTACTTC
CASSSGTVYGEQYF
>TRBD2|TRBV28|NA|TRBJ2-5
TGTGCCAGCAGCCCCGGGACTATACAAGAGACCCAGTACTTC
CASSPGTIQETQYF
>TRBD2|TRBV5-8|NA|TRBJ2-1
TGTGCCAGCAGCTCCGGGACTAGCGGGCCCGCCCTCTACAATGAGCAGTTCTTC
CASSSGTSGPALYNEQFF
>TRBD1|TRBV19|NA|TRBJ2-2
TGTGCCAGTAGTATAGACCCTCTCCGGGACAGGGACCTTTTCAACACCGGGGAGCTGTTTTTT
CASSIDPLRDRDLFNTGELFF
>NA|TRBV7-9|NA|TRBJ1-2
TGTGCCAGCAGCTTTTCCGGGGGGGAGGCCTATGGCTACACCTTC
CASSFSGGEAYGYTF
>TRBD1|TRBV7-3|NA|TRBJ1-1
TGTGCCAGCAGCACACAGGGGTTGGGCACTGAAGCTTTCTTT
CASSTQGLGTEAFF
>TRBD2|TRBV9|NA|TRBJ2-1
TGTGCCAGCAGCATGCTAGCGGGGAGAGAAGATGAGCAGTTCTTC
CASSMLAGREDEQFF
>TRBD1|TRBV12-5|NA|TRBJ2-7
TGTGCTAGTGGTTTGATCACACAGGGGGACGAGCAGTACTTC
CASGLITQGDEQYF
>NA|TRBV5-4|NA|TRBJ2-7
TGTGCCAGCAGCTTGGGAGGAGGGTTTTACGAGCAGTACTTC
CASSLGGGFYEQYF
>TRBD2|TRBV5-5|NA|TRBJ2-1
TGTGCCAGCAGCTTAACCCCGGGACTAGACAATGAGCAGTTCTTC
CASSLTPGLDNEQFF